These T cell receptor beta chains were read from a single sample in a study of T-cell memory formation after mild COVID-19. TCRdb re-analysed the 5' RACE reads in MiXCR, keeping a single row per CDR3 protein. The data hold 250,000 to 350,000 distinct CDR3 sequences, with roughly 17% observed a single time. Sequenced sample: PBMCs or a T cell subset sorted from them (not recorded which). All receptors come from a young man who had mild COVID-19 (a few samples of this study predate the infection). Cell type and time point are not known. Each CDR3 is given with its conserved first and last residue. Each record gives: V gene, J gene, clone size, CDR3 protein. Where a row states a size, it is once, few, many or the class of an expanded clone; other rows omit it.

V: TRBV4-1
J: TRBJ2-2
size: .
CDR3: CASSKEGRRVGAGELFF

V: TRBV25-1
J: TRBJ2-5
size: .
CDR3: CASSEYNVKETQYF

V: TRBV11-2
J: TRBJ1-3
size: .
CDR3: CASSLEGLWRNTIYF

V: TRBV10-2
J: TRBJ2-7
size: .
CDR3: CASSGSLAGAYEQYF

V: TRBV4-3
J: TRBJ2-5
size: few
CDR3: CASSQEIGPRVLEETQYF

V: TRBV29-1
J: TRBJ1-2
size: .
CDR3: CSVEDGTTGTPIGYGYTF

V: TRBV5-4
J: TRBJ2-2
size: .
CDR3: CASSLEPGLAEELFF

V: TRBV5-1
J: TRBJ2-2
size: .
CDR3: CASSMYSANTGELFF

V: TRBV6-5
J: TRBJ1-4
size: .
CDR3: CASSYRGLATNEKLFF

V: TRBV7-2
J: TRBJ2-7
size: .
CDR3: CASSRGLAGLYEQYF

V: TRBV20-1
J: TRBJ1-1
size: .
CDR3: CSARRRGNTEAFF

V: TRBV14
J: TRBJ2-5
size: few
CDR3: CASSPRLGETQYF

V: TRBV5-6
J: TRBJ2-5
size: few
CDR3: CASSLQANGETQYF

V: TRBV25-1
J: TRBJ1-6
size: few
CDR3: CASRRGFSPLHF

V: TRBV6-5
J: TRBJ2-7
size: .
CDR3: CASSPTGPHEQYF

V: TRBV6-5
J: TRBJ2-1
size: few
CDR3: CASSYTLFREQFF

V: TRBV18
J: TRBJ2-5
size: few
CDR3: CASSPRKLGGQETQYF

V: TRBV19
J: TRBJ2-5
size: .
CDR3: CASSIGLNAQYF

V: TRBV5-4
J: TRBJ1-4
size: .
CDR3: CASSLQGAVEKLFF

V: TRBV7-9
J: TRBJ2-4
size: .
CDR3: CASSSHRGVGTGVAKNIQYF

V: TRBV20-1
J: TRBJ1-2
size: .
CDR3: CSAREIADSYGYTF

V: TRBV4-1
J: TRBJ2-7
size: .
CDR3: CASSPGGGAIHEQYF

V: TRBV5-1
J: TRBJ1-6
size: .
CDR3: CASAGGANSPLHF

V: TRBV7-3
J: TRBJ2-7
size: many
CDR3: CASSRRGRPSYEQYF

V: TRBV5-1
J: TRBJ2-7
size: few
CDR3: CASSLGASSDEQYF

V: TRBV5-1
J: TRBJ1-2
size: few
CDR3: CASSFGGANYGYTF

V: TRBV7-2
J: TRBJ2-7
size: few
CDR3: CASGTWGYEQYF

V: TRBV10-3
J: TRBJ1-1
size: many
CDR3: CAIRRDDLYTEAFF

V: TRBV7-3
J: TRBJ2-1
size: few
CDR3: CASSQTSGVEEQFF

V: TRBV6-5
J: TRBJ2-3
size: .
CDR3: CASTGIRTDTQYF

V: TRBV27
J: TRBJ2-5
size: .
CDR3: CASSPPRGLAVQETQYF

V: TRBV14
J: TRBJ2-1
size: .
CDR3: CASSPWGGNEQFF

V: TRBV9
J: TRBJ2-2
size: few
CDR3: CASSPTPGTSAGELFF

V: TRBV2
J: TRBJ2-1
size: few
CDR3: CASSDRRGAGEQFF

V: TRBV7-2
J: TRBJ2-1
size: .
CDR3: CASSLDGGKFF

V: TRBV19
J: TRBJ2-7
size: .
CDR3: CASSSRQGASLYEQYF

V: TRBV7-2
J: TRBJ1-1
size: few
CDR3: CASSLAWGSHTEAFF

V: TRBV5-1
J: TRBJ1-6
size: few
CDR3: CASRTGTPETPLHF

V: TRBV5-5
J: TRBJ1-2
size: .
CDR3: CASSVMTGTGGGYTF

V: TRBV7-2
J: TRBJ1-1
size: few
CDR3: CASSLGLGLTEAFF